This T cell receptor beta chain was profiled in a study of T cell repertoires in cytomegalovirus infection. Study-wide results and caveats: Within the response measured ex vivo, HLA-C-restricted CMV-specific TCR beta clonotypes were dominant.

CDR1 is SGHVS, CDR2 FNYEAQ, per germline. V lost 4 bases and J 8 bases, leaving 17 bases between the germline ends. There are 14 residues in the CDR3. In the case of this clonotype: As yet, its antigen is unknown.

One entry per CDR3 protein results from TCRdb running MiXCR on the reads. The sample contains roughly 920,000 distinct CDR3 sequences, roughly a third of which appear only once. This chain joins TRBV7-6 and TRBJ1-1; D is perhaps TRBD1 (6 bases). The material was cultured CD8+ T cells from PBMCs, obtained from culture after CMV antigen stimulation. This TCR was sampled from a human donor in good health (CMV status not recorded). Some clones in this sample may be carry-over from other donors' samples. CDR3 region: CASSWGGPVAEAFF. The CDR3 nucleotides are TGTGCCAGCAGCTGGGGGGGGCCTGTCGCGGAAGCTTTCTTT.